A single sample is the source of the 5 T cell receptor beta chains below, sequenced in a study of response to subunit inactivated influenza vaccine. TCRdb recomputed calls from the RT-PCR reads with MiXCR, one row per CDR3 protein. The data hold fewer than 750,000 distinct CDR3 sequences, with around 15% observed a single time. Sequencing was performed on PBMCs from blood, taken roughly 13 days after vaccination. Source of these receptors: a man aged 45-65 years who received an inactivated influenza vaccine.

CDR3 in amino acids: CSADTGANTEAFF. The CDR3 DNA follows: TGCAGCGCAGACACAGGGGCGAACACTGAAGCTTTCTTT. The genes are TRBV29-1 and TRBJ1-1, with 7 bases aligning to TRBD1. The J segment lost 1 base and the V segment lost 7 bases, leaving 6 bases of the junction unmatched. CDR3 length equals 13 residues. Per the germline V gene, CDR1 is SQVTM and CDR2 is ANQGSEA.

This clonotype was recorded a few times. This chain connects TRBV27 to TRBJ2-3; D is ambiguous. Germline CDR1 reads MNHEY; CDR2 reads SMNVEV (reference sequence). V was shortened by 6 bases and J by 6 bases, with 13 bases between the two germline ends. This CDR3 contains 13 residues. This chain's CDR3 is CASSLLEFDTQYF. CDR3 DNA sequence: TGTGCCAGCAGCCTTCTTGAGTTCGATACGCAGTATTTT.

This chain links TRBV5-1 with TRBJ2-7; 10 bases are a match to TRBD1. Germline CDR1 and CDR2: SGHRS and YFSETQ. The CDR3 runs 14 residues. V was pared by 4 bases and J by 5 bases, with 6 bases of the junction left unmatched. For the CDR3, the DNA is TGCGCCAGCAGCCTATCAGACAGGGGGCACGAGCAGTACTTC. Its protein is CASSLSDRGHEQYF.

This clonotype was seen at least ten times. V gene TRBV29-1 combines with J gene TRBJ2-3; no definite D call. Trimming cost V 2 bases and J 7 bases, with 10 bases left between them. Per the germline V gene, CDR1 is SQVTM and CDR2 is ANQGSEA. This CDR3 spans 12 amino acids. The CDR3 region is CSVESLRYTQYF. In DNA form, the CDR3 reads TGCAGCGTTGAATCTCTTCGGTATACGCAGTATTTT.

The chain carries TRBV28 and TRBJ1-2; possibly TRBD1 for D (6 bases). V lost 3 bases, J lost 5 bases, and 19 bases lay in between. The CDR3 has 16 residues. Germline assignment: CDR1 MDHEN and CDR2 SYDVKM. The CDR3 DNA sequence: TGTGCCAGCAGTTTGCCGGACGGGGGGGGCGGGTATGGCTACACCTTC. Its translation: CASSLPDGGGGYGYTF.